The rows below give T cell receptor beta chains drawn from one sample of a study of T cells after yellow fever vaccination. TCRdb itself ran the 5' RACE reads through MiXCR, one entry per CDR3 protein. The repertoire holds about 340,000 distinct CDR3 sequences, with over 8% as singletons. The starting material was PBMCs, obtained on the day of the first yellow fever vaccination. The receptors here all came from a man aged 18 to 30 who received the YFV17D yellow fever vaccine. The CDR3 runs from the conserved cysteine through the conserved F or W. A D gene is named only where the DNA matches it firmly. Some rows have no size entry. The others give once, few or many, or a class for an expanded clone.

j_call clone_size v_call d_call cdr3_nt cdr3_aa
TRBJ2-1 few TRBV20-1 - TGCAGTCCTAGGGCGGCGAGCTCCTACAATGAGCAGTTCTTC CSPRAASSYNEQFF
TRBJ1-2 once TRBV15 TRBD1 TGTGCCACCAGCAGAGGTGCGGGACAGGGCTATGGCTACACCTTC CATSRGAGQGYGYTF
TRBJ2-7 many TRBV5-1 TRBD1 TGCGCCAGCAGCACCTCCGGGACAGGGTTCGAGCAGTACTTC CASSTSGTGFEQYF
TRBJ2-1 few TRBV4-1 TRBD1 TGCGCCAGCAGCCTCCAGGGGGCGCGTGATGAGCAGTTCTTC CASSLQGARDEQFF
TRBJ2-3 few TRBV10-3 TRBD2 TGTGCCATCGGTAGCGGGGACAGCACAGATACGCAGTATTTT CAIGSGDSTDTQYF
TRBJ1-2 few TRBV4-3 - TGCGCCAGCAGCCAAGCTGCGGCGGCAAGCTATGGCTACACCTTC CASSQAAAASYGYTF
TRBJ2-3 few TRBV5-4 TRBD2 TGTGCCAGCAGCTTGAGAGCACGGGGGGGCACAGATACGCAGTATTTT CASSLRARGGTDTQYF
TRBJ2-7 few TRBV12-3/TRBV12-4 - TGTGCCAGCGGTGCAGGGTTAAAATACGAGCAGTACTTC CASGAGLKYEQYF
TRBJ2-3 - TRBV4-1 - TGCGCCAGCAGCCGATTGGACGTAGGGGCTAGGACAGATACGCAGTATTTT CASSRLDVGARTDTQYF
TRBJ2-1 many TRBV5-1 - TGCGCCAGCAGCTTGGTACAGGGTAAAAATGAGCAGTTCTTC CASSLVQGKNEQFF
TRBJ2-1 few TRBV20-1 - TGCAGTGCTAGAGATTTGAGGAGTATAGTCTCCTACAATGAGCAGTTCTTC CSARDLRSIVSYNEQFF
TRBJ2-1 - TRBV29-1 - TGCAGCGCGGGCGGGACGCCTTTGGGTGATGAGCAGTTCTTC CSAGGTPLGDEQFF
TRBJ2-3 few TRBV4-3 - TGCGCCAGCAGCCAGAGGGGGGGGGCGGTGACAGATACGCAGTATTTT CASSQRGGAVTDTQYF
TRBJ2-2 - TRBV5-5 - TGTGCCAGCAGCTTGCTCAAATCCACCGGGGAGCTGTTTTTT CASSLLKSTGELFF
TRBJ2-4 - TRBV14 - TGTGCCAGCAGCCAAGGGGGGGGCCCAGACGGGATTCAGTACTTC CASSQGGGPDGIQYF
TRBJ1-1 - TRBV5-1 - TGCGCCAGCAGCTTATGGACAGAAACAAACACTGAAGCTTTCTTT CASSLWTETNTEAFF
TRBJ2-5 - TRBV5-1 TRBD1 TGCGCCAGCAGCAAGACAGGGAAAGAGACCCAGTACTTC CASSKTGKETQYF
TRBJ2-7 few TRBV7-2 TRBD2 TGTGCCAGCAGCCTACAGCCGGGGGGGCGGAAGGAGCAGTACTTC CASSLQPGGRKEQYF
TRBJ2-7 - TRBV5-4 - TGTGCCAGCAGCACCCAGTCCTACGAGCAGTACTTC CASSTQSYEQYF
TRBJ2-1 few TRBV15 TRBD1 TGTGCCACCAGCAGAGATGTCAGGGGGCTCTACAATGAGCAGTTCTTC CATSRDVRGLYNEQFF
TRBJ1-6 - TRBV2 - TGTGCCAGCAAAACCGGGGGCCAGAGCTCCTATAATTCACCCCTCCACTTT CASKTGGQSSYNSPLHF
TRBJ2-3 - TRBV5-1 - TGCGCCAGCAGCTTGGTCCAAGTTACAGATACGCAGTATTTT CASSLVQVTDTQYF
TRBJ1-3 many TRBV20-1 TRBD1 TGCAGTGCTAGCAGGGGGTTGGGTGGAAACACCATATATTTT CSASRGLGGNTIYF
TRBJ2-7 many TRBV4-3 - TGCGCCAGCAGCCAAGATAAAGGGAGCGAGCAGTACTTC CASSQDKGSEQYF
TRBJ2-3 - TRBV4-3 - TGCGCCAGCAGCGGGCGAGTCGTAGGAACAGATACGCAGTATTTT CASSGRVVGTDTQYF
TRBJ2-5 - TRBV7-9 TRBD2 TGTGCCAGCAGCTTAGGGACTAGCTCGGCAGAGACCCAGTACTTC CASSLGTSSAETQYF
TRBJ2-5 - TRBV12-3/TRBV12-4 - TGTGCCAGCAGTTTGCTCCAACGGACCCAGTACTTC CASSLLQRTQYF
TRBJ2-7 few TRBV6-5 - TGTGCCAGCAGTTCCTCGAGGGCAGGCGTGGTCGAGCAGTACTTC CASSSSRAGVVEQYF
TRBJ2-7 - TRBV27 TRBD1 TGTGCCAGCAGCAGTGACCCCTCATCGACAGGGAGAGTCTACGAGCAGTACTTC CASSSDPSSTGRVYEQYF
TRBJ2-7 few TRBV4-1 - TGCGCCAGCAGCCTAGGGGTGGGGGTCAACGAGCAGTACTTC CASSLGVGVNEQYF
TRBJ2-1 - TRBV14 TRBD2 TGTGCCATCAGCCATCGCTCGGGGGGGGTGAGCTCCTACAATGAGCAGTTCTTC CAISHRSGGVSSYNEQFF
TRBJ1-5 many TRBV20-1 TRBD1 TGCAGTGCTAGATTCCCAGGGCCGGGACAGCGGAATCAGCCCCAGCATTTT CSARFPGPGQRNQPQHF
TRBJ1-4 - TRBV12-3/TRBV12-4 - TGTGCCAGCAGTTCCGGCTGGGGGTTTAATGAAAAACTGTTTTTT CASSSGWGFNEKLFF
TRBJ1-4 many TRBV21-1 - TGTGCCATACCGGGACCCGGGAGTGAAAAACTGTTTTTT CAIPGPGSEKLFF
TRBJ1-2 few TRBV3-1 - TGTGCCAGCAGCCAGGGGGTAGGCTATGGCTACACCTTC CASSQGVGYGYTF
TRBJ1-5 many TRBV2 - TGTGCCAGCAGGGTAGAGGGCAATCAGCCCCAGCATTTT CASRVEGNQPQHF
TRBJ2-5 - TRBV30 TRBD2 TGTGCCTGGAGTGGGGGACTAGAAGAGACCCAGTACTTC CAWSGGLEETQYF
TRBJ2-3 - TRBV9 - TGTGCCAGCAGCGTAGAGGCGGGGTCCGGCACAGATACGCAGTATTTT CASSVEAGSGTDTQYF
TRBJ2-2 - TRBV18 - TGTGCCAGCTCACCTTGGGGGACGAACACCGGGGAGCTGTTTTTT CASSPWGTNTGELFF